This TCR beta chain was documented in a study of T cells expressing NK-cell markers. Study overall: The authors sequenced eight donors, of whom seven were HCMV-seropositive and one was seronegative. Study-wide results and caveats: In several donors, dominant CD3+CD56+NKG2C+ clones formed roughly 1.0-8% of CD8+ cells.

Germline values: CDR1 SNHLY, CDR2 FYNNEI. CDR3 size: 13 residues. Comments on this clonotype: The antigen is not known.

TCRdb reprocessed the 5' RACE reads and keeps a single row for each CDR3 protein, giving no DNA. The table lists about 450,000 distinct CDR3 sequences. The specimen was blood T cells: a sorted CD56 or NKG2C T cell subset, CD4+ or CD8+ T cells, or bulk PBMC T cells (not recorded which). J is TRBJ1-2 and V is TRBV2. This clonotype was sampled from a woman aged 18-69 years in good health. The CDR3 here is CASSRQRDYGYTF.